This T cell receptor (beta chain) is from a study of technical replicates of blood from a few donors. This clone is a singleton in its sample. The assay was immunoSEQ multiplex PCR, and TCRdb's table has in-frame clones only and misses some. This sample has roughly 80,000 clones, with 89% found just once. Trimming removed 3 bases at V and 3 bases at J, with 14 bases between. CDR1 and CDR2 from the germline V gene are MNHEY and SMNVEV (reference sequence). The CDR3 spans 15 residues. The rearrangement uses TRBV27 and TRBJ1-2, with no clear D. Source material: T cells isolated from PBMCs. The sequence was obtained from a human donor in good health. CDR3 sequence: CASSFLGERDYGYTF. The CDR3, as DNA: TGTGCCAGCAGTTTCCTCGGGGAGAGGGACTATGGCTACACCTTC.